This T cell receptor (beta chain) was observed in a study of CD8+ T cells in alopecia areata. V gave up 0 bases and J gave up 3 bases, with 12 bases separating them. Germline loops: CDR1 GTSNPN, CDR2 SVGIG (reference sequence). The CDR3 covers 15 residues. Individuals with alopecia areata gave both lesional scalp punch biopsies and peripheral blood for collection. The sequencing template was cDNA reverse transcribed from extracted RNA. Data came from immunoSEQ multiplex PCR; TCRdb stores just in-frame clones and leaves some out. The sample records some 170,000 clones, 50% to 60% being singletons. V gene TRBV30 combines with J gene TRBJ1-3; no clear D. The sequences come from CD4+ T cells sorted from blood, collected at week 0. The sequence derives from a human donor with alopecia areata. The CDR3 loop is CAWSVDSSIGNTIYF. The CDR3, as DNA: TGTGCCTGGAGTGTAGACTCTTCAATTGGAAACACCATATATTTT.